A selection of T cell receptor beta chains follows, all from one sample in a study of Ad26.COV2.S vaccination and SARS-CoV-2 variants. Sequencing used immunoSEQ multiplex PCR; TCRdb keeps in-frame clones, though not all of them. The sample lists under 550,000 clones, 75% to 95% seen once, with 9% to 15% in the top ten. The source was peripheral blood, collected in a trial of Ad26.COV2.S vaccine versus placebo. These receptors came from a person aged 18 to 65 who received the Ad26.COV2.S COVID-19 vaccine or a placebo. Both conserved end residues are part of each CDR3. The D gene is left open where the match is weak. Only part of the rows carry a size: once, few, many, or a class if the clone is expanded.

length,J,D,size,V,DNA,CDR3
12,TRBJ1-1,.,.,TRBV7-9,TGTGCCAGCAGCCCCCTGAACACTGAAGCTTTCTTT,CASSPLNTEAFF
19,TRBJ2-1,TRBD2,.,TRBV9,TGTGCCAGCAGCGTAGCGGGAGGGGGGCTAGCGGGAACCTACAATGAGCAGTTCTTC,CASSVAGGGLAGTYNEQFF
17,TRBJ2-2,TRBD1,.,TRBV18,TGTGCCAGCTCACCCGGACAGGTTCGCGCGAACACCGGGGAGCTGTTTTTT,CASSPGQVRANTGELFF
19,TRBJ2-2,TRBD2,.,TRBV12-5,TGTGCTAGTGGTGTCGCGGTAGCGGGAGCAGAAATTAACACCGGGGAGCTGTTTTTT,CASGVAVAGAEINTGELFF
13,TRBJ2-3,.,.,TRBV10-3,TGTGCCATCAGTGATCCCAACAGTCAGATAGGGTATTTT,CAISDPNSQIGYF
13,TRBJ2-7,.,.,TRBV12-3/TRBV12-4,TGTGCCAGCAGTCCCCAGAGGGGGTACGAGCAGTACTTC,CASSPQRGYEQYF
18,TRBJ1-2,TRBD1,.,TRBV19,TGTGCCAGTAGTATAAAAGGGACAGGGGGCTCGGCTAACTATGGCTACACCTTC,CASSIKGTGGSANYGYTF
18,TRBJ2-1,TRBD2,.,TRBV6-2/TRBV6-3,TGTGCCAGCAGTTCAACAACCCCACCGGGACTAGCTCGGAATGAGCAGTTCTTC,CASSSTTPPGLARNEQFF
12,TRBJ2-2,.,.,TRBV7-9,TGTGCCAGCAGCCCGAGGAGCGGGGAGCTGTTTTTT,CASSPRSGELFF
14,TRBJ2-5,.,.,TRBV27,TGTGCCAGCAGTCCAGACAGGTTCCAAGAGACCCAGTACTTC,CASSPDRFQETQYF
16,TRBJ1-1,.,.,TRBV5-5,TGTGCCAGCAGCTTGGAGTCCTCCGCTAGGTACACTGAAGCTTTCTTT,CASSLESSARYTEAFF
13,TRBJ2-1,TRBD1,once,TRBV29-1,TGCAGCGCGGACAGGTTCGTCCACAATGAGCAGTTCTTC,CSADRFVHNEQFF
16,TRBJ2-1,TRBD2,.,TRBV5-1,TGCGCCAGCAGCAGCGGCCTAGCGGGGGGGTACAATGAGCAGTTCTTC,CASSSGLAGGYNEQFF
15,TRBJ2-5,TRBD1,.,TRBV12-5,TGTGCTAGTGGACAAGGGGGCTCCCTTCAAGAGACCCAGTACTTC,CASGQGGSLQETQYF
15,TRBJ2-1,TRBD2,.,TRBV5-1,TGCGCCAGCAGCTTAGTAGCGGGAGGGTTCAATGAGCAGTTCTTC,CASSLVAGGFNEQFF
13,TRBJ2-1,TRBD1,.,TRBV29-1,TGCAGCGTGGACACCGGTTGGGACAGTGAGCAGTTCTTC,CSVDTGWDSEQFF
14,TRBJ1-3,TRBD1,.,TRBV7-9,TGTGCCAGCAAAGGGGGCGATAGTGGAAACACCATATATTTT,CASKGGDSGNTIYF
15,TRBJ1-2,.,.,TRBV30,TGTGCCTGGACCGTCCACAGGGACTTTGTCTATGGCTACACCTTC,CAWTVHRDFVYGYTF
15,TRBJ2-7,.,.,TRBV7-2,TGTGCCAGCAGCTTAGAAGTAGCAGTCAACTACGAGCAGTACTTC,CASSLEVAVNYEQYF
15,TRBJ1-2,TRBD1,.,TRBV5-5,TGTGCCAGCAGCCTGGGGACAGCATTGAACTATGGCTACACCTTC,CASSLGTALNYGYTF
18,TRBJ2-4,TRBD2,.,TRBV2,TGTGCCAGCAGCGTCCTGGGACTAGCGGGAGGGGCCAAAAACATTCAGTACTTC,CASSVLGLAGGAKNIQYF
15,TRBJ1-6,.,.,TRBV30,TGTGCCTGGAGTCCCAATCTCGGGGCAGATTCACCCCTCCACTTT,CAWSPNLGADSPLHF
14,TRBJ2-1,.,.,TRBV2,TGTGCCAGCAGTGAAGGGGGCTCTTGGGCTGAGCAGTTCTTC,CASSEGGSWAEQFF
17,TRBJ2-7,TRBD1,.,TRBV6-2/TRBV6-3,TGTGCCAGCAGTTACTCGATACTGGAGGGACAGGGCTACGAGCAGTACTTC,CASSYSILEGQGYEQYF
14,TRBJ1-6,TRBD1,.,TRBV18,TGTGCCAGCTCACCGACAGGGGTCAATTCACCCCTCCACTTT,CASSPTGVNSPLHF
13,TRBJ2-5,.,.,TRBV3-1/TRBV3-2,TGTGCCAGCAGCCAGGGTCATCAAGAGACCCAGTACTTC,CASSQGHQETQYF
11,TRBJ2-1,.,.,TRBV5-4,TGTGTCAGCAGCTTGGGTTTCGTTGAGTTCTTC,CVSSLGFVEFF
12,TRBJ1-2,TRBD1,once,TRBV30,TGTGCCTCCCCGACAGGGACTCACGGCTACACCTTC,CASPTGTHGYTF
11,TRBJ2-1,.,.,TRBV7-9,TGTGCCGGCGATGAGCGCGAGGAGCAGTTCTTC,CAGDEREEQFF
14,TRBJ2-7,.,.,TRBV5-4,TGTGCCAGCAGCTTGAGGCGGGGAACCTACGAGCAGTACTTC,CASSLRRGTYEQYF
16,TRBJ2-1,TRBD2,.,TRBV7-8,TGTGCCAGCAGCTTGCTAGCGGGAGACCCCTACAATGAGCAGTTCTTC,CASSLLAGDPYNEQFF
14,TRBJ2-5,TRBD1,.,TRBV13,TGTGCCAGCAGCTCGGGACAGGGTTTTCAGACCCAGTACTTC,CASSSGQGFQTQYF
20,TRBJ1-2,TRBD1,.,TRBV6-7,TGTGCCAGCAGTTACGTTTCCCCCCCATCGGACAGGGGATGGAACTATGGCTACACCTTC,CASSYVSPPSDRGWNYGYTF
15,TRBJ1-2,.,once,TRBV6-1,TGTGCCAGCAGTGAAAAGATCGGGAGTATCGGAGGCTACACCTTC,CASSEKIGSIGGYTF
16,TRBJ2-1,TRBD2,.,TRBV7-9,TGTGCCAGCAGCTTAGTGGCGGGAGGGAGATACAATGAGCAGTTCTTC,CASSLVAGGRYNEQFF
16,TRBJ2-7,TRBD2,.,TRBV4-3,TGCGCCAGCAGCGTATCCGGGACTAGCGGGAACTACGAGCAGTACTTC,CASSVSGTSGNYEQYF
12,TRBJ2-2,.,.,TRBV30,TGTGCCTGGAATCTTGAAACCGGGGAGCTGTTTTTT,CAWNLETGELFF
14,TRBJ1-2,TRBD1,.,TRBV6-2/TRBV6-3,TGTGCCAGCAGTCAACCAGGGGGCAACTATGGCTACACCTTC,CASSQPGGNYGYTF
19,TRBJ2-2,TRBD2,few,TRBV6-2/TRBV6-3,TGTGCCAGCAGTTACTCTGTGGTAGCGGGATCCGCGAACACCGGGGAGCTGTTTTTT,CASSYSVVAGSANTGELFF
17,TRBJ2-1,TRBD2,.,TRBV5-4,TGTGCCAGCAGCTTGAGAAAAAACGGGAGGGCCTACAATGAGCAGTTCTTC,CASSLRKNGRAYNEQFF
16,TRBJ2-2,.,.,TRBV11-2,TGTGCCAGCAGCTTCCTGGGGGGTGAGAGGGCCGGGGAGCTGTTTTTT,CASSFLGGERAGELFF
19,TRBJ2-7,TRBD2,.,TRBV6-7,TGTGCCAGCAGTTACTTCGGGGGGGAACTAGCGCACCTCTCCTACGAGCAGTACTTC,CASSYFGGELAHLSYEQYF
15,TRBJ1-2,.,.,TRBV4-3,TGCGCCAGCAGCCAGAACAGGGAAAGTCGGTATGGCTACACCTTC,CASSQNRESRYGYTF
14,TRBJ1-1,.,.,TRBV6-4,TGTGCCAGCAGAACACACGGCACAGCCCCTAGGGCTTTCTTT,CASRTHGTAPRAFF
13,TRBJ1-2,.,.,TRBV28,TGTGCCAGCAGGCACGGGATCCCCTATGGCTACACCTTC,CASRHGIPYGYTF
16,TRBJ2-3,.,.,TRBV11-1,TGTGCCAGCAGCCACAGGACGCCGTCGGGCACAGATACGCAGTATTTT,CASSHRTPSGTDTQYF
16,TRBJ1-6,TRBD1,once,TRBV4-3,TGCGCCAGCAGCCATCGGGGACAGGGGTCGGGTTCACCCCTCCACTTT,CASSHRGQGSGSPLHF
13,TRBJ1-1,.,.,TRBV9,TGTGCCAGCAGCGTAGCCGTGAACACTGAAGCTTTCTTT,CASSVAVNTEAFF
12,TRBJ1-1,.,.,TRBV7-9,TGTGCCAGCAGCGCCATGAACACTGAAGCTTTCTTT,CASSAMNTEAFF
12,TRBJ2-7,.,.,TRBV5-1,TGCGCCAGCAGCTTAGGGGCTACGGAGCAGTACTTC,CASSLGATEQYF
16,TRBJ2-3,TRBD2,.,TRBV4-1,TGCGCCAGCAGCCAAGTTAGCGGGAGGGCCCCAGATACGCAGTATTTT,CASSQVSGRAPDTQYF
16,TRBJ1-2,.,.,TRBV6-2/TRBV6-3,TGTGCCAGCAGTTACTCTTGGGGGACGGGCAACTATGGCTACACCTTC,CASSYSWGTGNYGYTF
15,TRBJ1-4,TRBD1,.,TRBV5-1,TGCGCCAGCAGCTTGCGGGACAGCCTTAATGAAAAACTGTTTTTT,CASSLRDSLNEKLFF
14,TRBJ1-6,.,.,TRBV28,TGTGCCAGCAGTTGGGCCCAATGGAGGGCCTCCCTCCACTTT,CASSWAQWRASLHF
15,TRBJ2-7,.,.,TRBV27,TGTGCCAGCAGTTTCCGTGGGCAGGGCGGCTACGAGCAGTACTTC,CASSFRGQGGYEQYF
15,TRBJ2-1,.,.,TRBV5-1,TGCGCCAGCAGCTTGGTCCCAGGGAGGCAAAATGAGCAGTTCTTC,CASSLVPGRQNEQFF
13,TRBJ1-1,.,.,TRBV19,TGTGCCAGTAGGAATTCAGGGGCGGGTGAAGCTTTCTTT,CASRNSGAGEAFF
14,TRBJ1-2,.,once,TRBV6-5,TGTGCCAGCAGCCGGGACCGCCGCAACTATGGCTACACCTTC,CASSRDRRNYGYTF
13,TRBJ2-3,.,.,TRBV6-2/TRBV6-3,TGTGCCAGCAGTTACCAGAGGACAGATACGCAGTATTTT,CASSYQRTDTQYF
14,TRBJ2-3,.,.,TRBV5-1,TGCGCCAGCAGCTTTGAGGGAAGCACAGATACGCAGTATTTT,CASSFEGSTDTQYF